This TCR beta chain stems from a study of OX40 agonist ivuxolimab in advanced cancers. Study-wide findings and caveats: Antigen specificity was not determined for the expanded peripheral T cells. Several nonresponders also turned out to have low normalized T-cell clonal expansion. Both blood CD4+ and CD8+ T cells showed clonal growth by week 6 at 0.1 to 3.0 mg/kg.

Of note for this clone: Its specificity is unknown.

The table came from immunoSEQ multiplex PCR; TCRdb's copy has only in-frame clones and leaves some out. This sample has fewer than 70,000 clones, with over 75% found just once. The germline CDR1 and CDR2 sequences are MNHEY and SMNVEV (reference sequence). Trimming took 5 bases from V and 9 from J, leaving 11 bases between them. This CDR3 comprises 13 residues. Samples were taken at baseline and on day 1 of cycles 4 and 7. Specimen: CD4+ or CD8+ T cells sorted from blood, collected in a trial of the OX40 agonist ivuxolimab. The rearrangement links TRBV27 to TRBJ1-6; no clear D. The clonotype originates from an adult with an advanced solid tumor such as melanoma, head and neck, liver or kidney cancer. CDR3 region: CASSPLSGSPLHF. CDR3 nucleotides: TGTGCCAGCAGTCCCCTGTCCGGTTCACCCCTCCACTTT.